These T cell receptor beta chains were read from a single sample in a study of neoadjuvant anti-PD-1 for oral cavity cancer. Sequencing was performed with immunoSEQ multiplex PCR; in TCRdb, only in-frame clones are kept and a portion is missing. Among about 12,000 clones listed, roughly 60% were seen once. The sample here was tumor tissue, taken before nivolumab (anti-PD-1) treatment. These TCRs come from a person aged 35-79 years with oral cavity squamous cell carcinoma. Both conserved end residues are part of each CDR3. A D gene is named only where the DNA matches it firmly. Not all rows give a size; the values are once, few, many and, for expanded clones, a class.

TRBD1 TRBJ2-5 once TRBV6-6 TGTGCCAGCAGTTACTCGAGGACAGGGCCCAAGGCCCAGTACTTC CASSYSRTGPKAQYF
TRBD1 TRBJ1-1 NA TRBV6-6 TGTGCCAGCAGTCTTACAGGGGAAGGGAACACTGAAGCTTTCTTT CASSLTGEGNTEAFF
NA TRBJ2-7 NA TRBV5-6 TGTGCCAGCAGCTTGGGTGAGAGTGGTCTCGAGCAGTACTTC CASSLGESGLEQYF
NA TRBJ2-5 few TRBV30 TGTGCCTGGAGTAGGCAGGGGGAGACCCAGTACTTC CAWSRQGETQYF
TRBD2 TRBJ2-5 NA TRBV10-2 TGCGCCAGCTTAGCGGGAGTGGCGGAGACCCAGTACTTC CASLAGVAETQYF
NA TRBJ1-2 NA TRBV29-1 TGCAGCGCCCAATCCGGGACGGAAGACTATGGCTACACCTTC CSAQSGTEDYGYTF
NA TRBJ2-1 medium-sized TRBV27 TGTGCCAGCAGTTTTGCACTTTCTGGTGAGCAGTTCTTC CASSFALSGEQFF
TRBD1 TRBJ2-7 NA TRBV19 TGTGCCAGTGTGGACAGGTTCGGCGAGCAGTACTTC CASVDRFGEQYF
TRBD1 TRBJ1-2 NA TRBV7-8 TGTGCCAGCAGCTTAAGCGAACAGGGGGATGGCTACACCTTC CASSLSEQGDGYTF
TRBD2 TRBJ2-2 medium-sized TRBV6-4 TGTGCCAGCAGTCCCACTAGCGGAGGCACCGGGGAGCTGTTTTTT CASSPTSGGTGELFF
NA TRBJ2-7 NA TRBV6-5 TGTGCCAGCAGTTACTCCGGGGAGGGGGCATACGAGCAGTACTTC CASSYSGEGAYEQYF
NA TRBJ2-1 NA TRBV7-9 TGTGCCAGCAGCTTAATTGGTGGGACTGAGCAGTTCTTC CASSLIGGTEQFF
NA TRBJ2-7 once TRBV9 TGTGCCAGCAGCCCAAGTTTGGGCGGTTCCTACGAGCAGTACTTC CASSPSLGGSYEQYF
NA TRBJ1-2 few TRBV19 TGTGCCAGTAGCAGGAACTATGGCTACACCTTC CASSRNYGYTF
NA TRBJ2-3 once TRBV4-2 TGTGCCAGCAGCCCCCGGGTAGCGGAACCCACAGATACGCAGTATTTT CASSPRVAEPTDTQYF
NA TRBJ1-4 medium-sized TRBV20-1 TGCAGTGCTACAACGACAGGACGACTGAATTTT CSATTTGRLNF
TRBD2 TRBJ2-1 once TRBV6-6 TGTGCCATGAGGCGGGAGTTGGGCAATGAGCAGTTCTTC CAMRRELGNEQFF
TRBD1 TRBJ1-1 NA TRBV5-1 TGCGCCAGCAGCTTCAACAGGGGGCTGGGGACTGAAGCTTTCTTT CASSFNRGLGTEAFF
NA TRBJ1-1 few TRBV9 TGTGCCAGCAGCGTAGCTACCCAGGGAGAAGCTTTCTTT CASSVATQGEAFF
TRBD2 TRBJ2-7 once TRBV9 TGTGCCAGCAGCGGGACTAGCGAGTACGAGCAGTACTTC CASSGTSEYEQYF
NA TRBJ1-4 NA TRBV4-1 TGCGCCAGCAGCCAAGGGTGGGGAATAAATGAAAAACTGTTTTTT CASSQGWGINEKLFF
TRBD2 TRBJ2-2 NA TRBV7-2 TGTGCCAGCAGCTTAGGATGGGGACTAGCGGCCACCGGGGAGCTGTTTTTT CASSLGWGLAATGELFF
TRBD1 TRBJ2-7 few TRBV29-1 TGCAGCGTGCAGGGGGCCGCCGGACCCTACGAGCAGTACTTC CSVQGAAGPYEQYF
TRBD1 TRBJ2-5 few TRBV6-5 TGTGCCAGCAGGACACGAGACAGGGAAAAGACCCAGTACTTC CASRTRDREKTQYF
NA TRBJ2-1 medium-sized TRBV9 TGTGCCAGCAGCGTAAATAGCGGATACTCCTACAATGAGCAGTTCTTC CASSVNSGYSYNEQFF
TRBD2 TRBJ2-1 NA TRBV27 TGTGCCAGCCATGACCTAACTAGCGGGAGGAATGAGCAGTTCTTC CASHDLTSGRNEQFF
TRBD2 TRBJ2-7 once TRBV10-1 TGCGCCAGCAGCCCGGGAGGGCAGGTCCACGAGCAGTACTTC CASSPGGQVHEQYF
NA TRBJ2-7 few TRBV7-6 TGTGCCAGCAGCTTCGAGGACGAGGACTCGGGCGAGCAGTACTTC CASSFEDEDSGEQYF
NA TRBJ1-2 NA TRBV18 TGTGCCAGCTCACCGGGGCAGGGGCCTAACTATGGCTACACCTTC CASSPGQGPNYGYTF
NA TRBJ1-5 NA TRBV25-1 TGTGCCAGCAGTGTTATGGGCGAACCCCAGCATTTT CASSVMGEPQHF
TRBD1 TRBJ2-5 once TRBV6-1 TGTGCCAGCAGTGGACAGGGGCGGGAGACCCAGTACTTC CASSGQGRETQYF
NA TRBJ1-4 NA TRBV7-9 TGTGCCAGCAGCCCTCAGGGGACAAGTAATGAAAAACTGTTTTTT CASSPQGTSNEKLFF
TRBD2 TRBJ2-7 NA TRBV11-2 TGTGCCAGCAGCTACTTCGGCGGGACTAGCGTCTACGAGCAGTACTTC CASSYFGGTSVYEQYF
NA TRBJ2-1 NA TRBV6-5 TGTGCCAGCAGGGGGTCCCCCCACTACAATGAGCAGTTCTTC CASRGSPHYNEQFF
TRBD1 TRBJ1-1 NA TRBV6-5 TGTGCCAGCATTGTATCGACAGGGGGGACTGAAGCTTTCTTT CASIVSTGGTEAFF
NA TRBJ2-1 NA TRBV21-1 TGTGCCAGCAGCAGGCGTAGCGCTCTCAATGAGCAGTTCTTC CASSRRSALNEQFF
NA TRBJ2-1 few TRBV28 TGTGCCAGTCACCAGGGGATCTCCTACAATGAGCAGTTCTTC CASHQGISYNEQFF
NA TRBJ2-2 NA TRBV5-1 TGCGCCAGCAGCTGGAGTGGGGAGAACACCGGGGAGCTGTTTTTT CASSWSGENTGELFF
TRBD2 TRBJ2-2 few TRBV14 TGTGCCAGCAGCCAAGTAGCTAGCGGGACCACCGGGGAGCTGTTTTTT CASSQVASGTTGELFF
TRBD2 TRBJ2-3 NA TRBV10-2 TGCGCCAGCAGTGGATCTAGCGGCTTCACAGATACGCAGTATTTT CASSGSSGFTDTQYF
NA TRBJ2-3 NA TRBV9 TGTGCCAGCAGCCCAGGGTCGGGCTGGCTGGATACGCAGTATTTT CASSPGSGWLDTQYF
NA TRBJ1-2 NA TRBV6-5 TGTGCCAGCAGTCCCGGGACTCCCGGACGGGGCTACACCTTC CASSPGTPGRGYTF
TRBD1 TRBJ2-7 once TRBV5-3 TGTGCCAGAAGCCTATCCGAGGGACAGGGGGGCGACGAGCAGTACTTC CARSLSEGQGGDEQYF
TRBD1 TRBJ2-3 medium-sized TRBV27 TGTGCCAGCAGCATCAACAGGGGGCCGGACACAGATACGCAGTATTTT CASSINRGPDTDTQYF
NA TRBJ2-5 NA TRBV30 TGTGCCTGGAGTGTTACGGGGGAGACCCAGTACTTC CAWSVTGETQYF
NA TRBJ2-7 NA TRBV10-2 TGCGCCAGCTCAGGGTACTACGAGCAGTACTTC CASSGYYEQYF
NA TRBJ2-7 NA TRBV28 TGTGCCAGCAGTTCCTCCCCCGGCGAGCAGTACTTC CASSSSPGEQYF
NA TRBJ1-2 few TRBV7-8 TGTGCCAGCAGCCCCCCGACAGGCTCTGACTATGGCTACACCTTC CASSPPTGSDYGYTF
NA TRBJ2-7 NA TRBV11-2 TGTGCCAGCAGCTTAGTAGGCGAGCAGTACTTC CASSLVGEQYF
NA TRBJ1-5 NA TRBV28 TGTGCCAGCAGTCCACTTGATTTGACAGGTCAGCCCCAGCATTTT CASSPLDLTGQPQHF
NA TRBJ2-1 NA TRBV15 TGTGCCACCAGCGAACGGGGGACTTACAATGAGCAGTTCTTC CATSERGTYNEQFF
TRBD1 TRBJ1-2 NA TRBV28 TGTGCCAGCAGTTTACCGGCAGGGGGCAATGGCTACACCTTC CASSLPAGGNGYTF
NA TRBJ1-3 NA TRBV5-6 TGTGCCAGCAGCTTGCTGACAGCGACTCGCTTCTCTGGAAACACCATATATTTT CASSLLTATRFSGNTIYF
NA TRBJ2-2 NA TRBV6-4 TGTGCCAGCAGTGCCATGAACACCGGGGAGCTGTTTTTT CASSAMNTGELFF
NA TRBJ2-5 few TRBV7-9 TGTGCCAGCAGGGGGGACTTCCAAGAGACCCAGTACTTC CASRGDFQETQYF
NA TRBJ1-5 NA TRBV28 TGTGCCAGCAGTGGGAGAGAGCAGCCCCAGCATTTT CASSGREQPQHF
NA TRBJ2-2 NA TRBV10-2 TGCGCCGGAAGCCTTGGCGGGGACACCGGGGAGCTGTTTTTT CAGSLGGDTGELFF